This T cell receptor (beta chain) was sequenced in a study of T cells after yellow fever vaccination. General study points: After the booster, 95% to 98% of CD4 and about 90% of CD8 primary-response clones were re-detected. Contaminating bulk clonotypes could be abundant in FACS-sorted repertoires. A secondary response was less intense yet reached its peak sooner, at day 5 versus 15.

The TCR cDNA carried a universal primer site and UMIs from 5'RACE template switching. TCRdb reanalysed the 5' RACE reads using MiXCR and keeps one entry per CDR3 protein. This table holds about 320,000 distinct CDR3 sequences, 9.5% to 12% found once. Many counts were recorded for this clonotype. The antigen remains undetermined. This clonotype originated in a man younger than 35 who received the YFV17D yellow fever vaccine. The sample was CD4+ T cells sorted from PBMCs, taken 45 days after the yellow fever booster vaccination.

CDR3 amino acids: CASSLAGGYTDTQYF. CDR3 bases: TGCGCCAGCAGCCTAGCGGGGGGATACACAGATACGCAGTATTTT. V is TRBV5-1 and J is TRBJ2-3; 11 bases line up with TRBD2. The CDR3 totals 15 residues. V lost 4 bases to trimming and J lost 2 bases; unmatched junction nucleotides: 3. Germline V gene data show CDR1 as SGHRS and CDR2 as YFSETQ.